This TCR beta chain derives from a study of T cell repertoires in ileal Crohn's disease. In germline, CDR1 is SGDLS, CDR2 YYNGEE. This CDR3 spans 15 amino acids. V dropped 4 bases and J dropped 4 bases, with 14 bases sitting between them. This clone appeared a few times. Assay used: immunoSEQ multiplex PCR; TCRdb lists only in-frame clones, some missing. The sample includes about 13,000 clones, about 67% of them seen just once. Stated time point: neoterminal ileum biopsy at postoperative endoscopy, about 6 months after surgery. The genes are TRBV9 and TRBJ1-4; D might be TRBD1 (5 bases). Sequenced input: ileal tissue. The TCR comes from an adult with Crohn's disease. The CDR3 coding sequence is TGTGCCAGCAGCCCAGGGTCAGTTTATAATGAAAAACTGTTTTTT. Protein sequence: CASSPGSVYNEKLFF. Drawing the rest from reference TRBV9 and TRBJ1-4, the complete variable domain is DSGVTQTPKHLITATGQRVTLRCSPRSGDLSVYWYQQSLDQGLQFLIQYYNGEERAKGNILERFSAQQFPDLHSELNLSSLELGDSALYFCASSPGSVYNEKLFFGSGTQLSVL.